The present T cell receptor beta chain was sequenced within a study of blood T cell repertoires in COVID-19. Looking at the study overall: Samples came from the United States, Italy and Spain, spanning acute and convalescent COVID-19.

The method was immunoSEQ multiplex PCR; TCRdb's version includes in-frame clones alone and lacks a portion of them. This table has about 200,000 clones, around 84% appearing once. The CDR3 loop spans 17 amino acids. Germline V gene lookup returns CDR1 SGDLS and CDR2 YYNGEE. V lost 3 bases to trimming and J lost 4 bases; unmatched junction nucleotides: 8. Sequencing input: peripheral blood. The chain recombines TRBV9 with TRBJ2-3; 13 bases are shared with TRBD2. The TCR sequence derives from a human donor in a cohort sampled during active COVID-19. The CDR3 DNA reads TGTGCCAGCAGCGCCCGACTAGCGGGGGGTTCCCCAGATACGCAGTATTTT. It is translated as CASSARLAGGSPDTQYF.